Shown below are 8 T cell receptor beta chains from a single sample sequenced in a study of blood T cell repertoires in COVID-19. Profiled with immunoSEQ multiplex PCR; TCRdb holds only in-frame clones, not every one. The sample consists of more than 100,000 clones, 79% of them appearing once. Material for sequencing was peripheral blood. The source of these receptors is a woman older than 75 with acute or convalescent COVID-19.

CDR3 sequence (DNA): TGTGCCAGCAGCCGACAGGGTTCCACTGAAGCTTTCTTT. Translating it yields CASSRQGSTEAFF. This chain joins TRBV3-1 (or the pseudogene TRBV3-2) and TRBJ1-1; 7 bases line up with TRBD1. Germline-derived CDR1 and CDR2 are LGHDT and YNNKEL (reference sequence). The length of the CDR3 is 13 residues. The junction had 3 bases not matched to a gene; V was cut back by 4 bases and J by 4 bases.

This chain joins TRBV3-1 (or the pseudogene TRBV3-2) and TRBJ2-2, with TRBD1 matching 9 bases. Trimming took 0 bases from V and 5 from J; bases not matched to a gene: 7. The CDR3 consists of 17 residues. From germline, CDR1 is LGHDT and CDR2 YNNKEL (reference sequence). CDR3 amino acids: CASSQDDRGRRTGELFF. CDR3 sequence (DNA): TGTGCCAGCAGCCAAGATGACAGGGGGAGACGAACCGGGGAGCTGTTTTTT.

This chain links TRBV5-1 with TRBJ2-7; perhaps TRBD2 as D (5 bases). V lost 0 bases and J 7 bases, leaving 14 bases between the germline ends. Per the germline V gene, CDR1 is SGHRS and CDR2 is YFSETQ. There are 14 residues in the CDR3. CDR3 in DNA: TGCGCCAGCAGCTTGGGGGTCTTAACGGGGGAGCAGTACTTC. Its translation is CASSLGVLTGEQYF.

This chain links TRBV5-4 with TRBJ2-1; tentatively, D is TRBD2 (6 bases). The V and J ends lost 4 bases and 10 bases respectively, with 15 bases between them. Germline lookup yields CDR1 SGHNT and CDR2 YYREEE (reference sequence). CDR3 length: 13 amino acids. The CDR3 is CASSIRETEEQFF. The CDR3 DNA sequence: TGTGCCAGCAGCATCCGGGAGACGGAGGAGCAGTTCTTC.

Notes on this clone: The junction departs from germline at one end; a sequencing error may be responsible. CDR3: CVSGETGLGIGYTF. The CDR3 nucleotides read TGTGTCAGCGGTGAGACAGGTCTGGGTATCGGCTACACCTTC. The chain uses TRBV6-1 and TRBJ1-2, with a tentative D call TRBD1 (6 bases). CDR3 size: 14 residues. Per the germline V gene, CDR1 is MNHNS and CDR2 is SASEGT.

The chain combines TRBV18 with TRBJ2-5; 10 bases match TRBD2. Germline V gene sequence: CDR1 KGHSH, CDR2 LQKENI. The CDR3 contains 16 residues. V was pared by 2 bases and J by 2 bases, with 5 bases of the junction left unmatched. CDR3 residues: CASSPTWTSGQETQYF. Here the CDR3 DNA reads TGTGCCAGCTCACCAACATGGACTAGCGGACAAGAGACCCAGTACTTC.

The J gene is TRBJ1-4, the V gene TRBV5-1; TRBD1 matches 9 bases. Germline CDR1 SGHRS, CDR2 YFSETQ. The CDR3 consists of 15 residues. V dropped 4 bases and J dropped 5; count of bases not matched to a gene: 6. In DNA form, the CDR3 reads TGCGCCAGCAGCCAACAGGGGGCGGGAAATGAAAAACTGTTTTTT. It codes for CASSQQGAGNEKLFF.

The genes are TRBV28 and TRBJ2-5; D remains unclear. Germline assignment: CDR1 MDHEN and CDR2 SYDVKM. The CDR3 covers 15 residues. Trimming stripped 6 bases from V and 4 bases from J, with 18 bases between. CDR3 sequence (DNA): TGTGCCAGCAGCTCCCTAGGCAGCGCGAGAGAGACCCAGTACTTC. Its protein is CASSSLGSARETQYF.